This T cell receptor (beta chain) was captured in a study of shared clonotypes between healthy human individuals. Whole-study context: Donors had three CD4 naive, three CD4 memory, two CD8 naive and one CD8 memory plate apiece.

Germline loops: CDR1 SGHNT, CDR2 YYREEE (reference sequence). The CDR3 has 13 amino acids. V was trimmed by 0 bases and J by 5 bases, leaving 5 bases between them. Turning to this clone: Other DNA sequences from this sample encode an identical CDR3 as well.

Splitting the CD4+ cells yielded a CD45RA+ naive subset and a CD45RA-negative memory subset. Authors' analysis steps: Sequence data from immunoSEQ were junction-only and lacked quality scores; consequently, filtering differed. Assay: immunoSEQ multiplex PCR; the TCRdb copy retains only in-frame clones and omits some. V, J and clone size derive from that table, while D and trimming were established from the DNA sequence. Among hundreds of thousands of clones listed, approximately 79% were seen once. This TCR came from a woman in her twenties or thirties in good health. V usage is TRBV5-4 and J usage is TRBJ1-4; D is ambiguous. The sequencing sample was made of memory CD4+ T cells sorted from blood. The subset here: CD45RA-negative fraction. The CDR3 region is CASSLAGNEKLFF. The CDR3 region has the DNA TGTGCCAGCAGCTTGGCGGGAAATGAAAAACTGTTTTTT.